This T cell receptor (beta chain) originates from a study of identifying expanded T cells in peripheral blood. Study-wide results and limits: Over about two and four weeks, about 15 and 18 clones changed, versus 1.2 between replicates.

Healthy donors had no documented immune events, such as infections, while sampled. The CDR3 loop spans 13 amino acids. The J segment lost 3 bases and the V segment lost 4 bases, leaving 3 bases of the junction unmatched. Per the germline V gene, CDR1 is SNHLY and CDR2 is FYNNEI. This clone has only a few counts. Its specificity is unknown. Produced via immunoSEQ multiplex PCR; TCRdb's table is partial and in-frame only. The sample has 95,000 to 100,000 clones; approximately 88% are singletons. The receptor was isolated from a person aged 18-70 years in good health. This chain uses TRBV2 with TRBJ2-7, with 7 positions matching TRBD1. Sequences were obtained from blood. CDR3 DNA sequence: TGTGCCAGCAGTGGACGGACAGGCTACGAGCAGTACTTC. Translating gives CASSGRTGYEQYF. Filled out from reference TRBV2 and TRBJ2-7, the complete variable domain reads EPEVTQTPSHQVTQMGQEVILRCVPISNHLYFYWYRQILGQKVEFLVSFYNNEISEKSEIFDDQFSVERPDGSNFTLKIRSTKLEDSAMYFCASSGRTGYEQYFGPGTRLTVT.